Sequencing of this TCR beta chain was carried out in a study of blood T cells in healthy people across ages. V lost 5 bases and J 4 bases, leaving 11 bases between the germline ends. The CDR3 loop spans 13 amino acids. The V gene's germline CDR1 is SGHTA and CDR2 FQGTGA. With a J-beta primer mix and a sample-barcoded 5' primer, a second PCR ran 7 to 11 cycles. A single record per CDR3 protein comes from TCRdb applying MiXCR to the 5' RACE reads. Of 1.2 million to 1.5 million distinct CDR3 sequences detected, 35% to 45% appear once; the ten largest clones hold 7.9%. This clonotype was sampled from a woman aged 18 to 35 in good health. Sample: blood. J is TRBJ2-5 and V is TRBV7-3; D assignment may be TRBD1 or TRBD2 (5 bases each). The DNA for the CDR3 is TGTGCCAGCAGCCGTTCCGGGGCAGAGACCCAGTACTTC. Amino acid sequence: CASSRSGAETQYF. Full variable domain (remainder filled in from reference TRBV7-3 and TRBJ2-5): GAGVSQTPSNKVTEKGKYVELRCDPISGHTALYWYRQSLGQGPEFLIYFQGTGAADDSGLPNDRFFAVRPEGSVSTLKIQRTERGDSAVYLCASSRSGAETQYFGPGTRLLVL.